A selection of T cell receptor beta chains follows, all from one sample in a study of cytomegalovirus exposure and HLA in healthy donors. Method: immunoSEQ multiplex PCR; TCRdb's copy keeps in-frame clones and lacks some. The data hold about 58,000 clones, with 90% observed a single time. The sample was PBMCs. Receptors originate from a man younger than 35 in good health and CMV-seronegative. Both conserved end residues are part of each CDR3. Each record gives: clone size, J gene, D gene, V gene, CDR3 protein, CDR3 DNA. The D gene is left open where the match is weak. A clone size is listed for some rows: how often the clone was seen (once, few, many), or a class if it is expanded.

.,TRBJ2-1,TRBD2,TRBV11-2,CASSLDLTSGRTEQFF,TGTGCCAGCAGCTTAGATCTTACTAGCGGGAGGACTGAGCAGTTCTTC
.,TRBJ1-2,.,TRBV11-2,CASSSTTMTAGRVYGYTF,TGTGCCAGCAGCTCTACTACTATGACAGCGGGCAGGGTCTATGGCTACACCTTC
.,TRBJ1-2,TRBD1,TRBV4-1,CASSQSTGYNYGYTF,TGCGCCAGCAGCCAATCGACAGGGTATAACTATGGCTACACCTTC
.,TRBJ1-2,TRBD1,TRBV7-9,CASSYVSSRDRGHNYGYTF,TGTGCCAGCAGCTACGTGAGCTCAAGGGACAGGGGACATAACTATGGCTACACCTTC
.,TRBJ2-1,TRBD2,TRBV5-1,CASSPGGWLAADEQFF,TGCGCCAGCAGCCCGGGCGGTTGGCTAGCGGCCGATGAGCAGTTCTTC
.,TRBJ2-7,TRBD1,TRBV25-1,CASSGGTGHYEQYF,TGTGCCAGCAGTGGCGGGACAGGGCACTACGAGCAGTACTTC
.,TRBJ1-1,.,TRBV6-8,CASSCPDSPMNTEAFF,TGTGCCAGCAGCTGCCCGGACAGTCCCATGAACACTGAAGCTTTCTTT
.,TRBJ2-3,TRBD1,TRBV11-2,CASSVDYRGGTDTQYF,TGTGCCAGCAGCGTCGACTACAGGGGCGGCACAGATACGCAGTATTTT
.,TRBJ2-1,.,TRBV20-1,CSAREGRTQFF,TGCAGTGCTAGAGAGGGGAGAACACAGTTCTTC
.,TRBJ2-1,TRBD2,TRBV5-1,CASSLAGVGYNEQFF,TGCGCCAGCAGCCTAGCGGGAGTCGGGTACAATGAGCAGTTCTTC
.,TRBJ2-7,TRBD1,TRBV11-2,CASSNGTGDLLEYF,TGTGCCAGCAGCAACGGGACAGGGGACCTTCTGGAGTACTTC
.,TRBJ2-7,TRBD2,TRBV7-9,CASSVTSGRSIDEQYF,TGTGCCAGCAGCGTGACTAGCGGGAGGTCTATTGACGAGCAGTACTTC
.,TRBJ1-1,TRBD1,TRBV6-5,CASRTGLNTEAFF,TGTGCCAGCAGGACAGGGTTGAACACTGAAGCTTTCTTT
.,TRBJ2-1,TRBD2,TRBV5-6,CASSLASGGSSYNEQFF,TGTGCCAGCAGCTTGGCCTCGGGGGGTAGCTCCTACAATGAGCAGTTCTTC
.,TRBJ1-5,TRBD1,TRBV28,CASNRGRGNQPQHF,TGTGCCAGCAACAGGGGGCGAGGCAATCAGCCCCAGCATTTT
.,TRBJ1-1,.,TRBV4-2,CASSQGGGNTEAFF,TGTGCCAGCAGCCAAGGGGGGGGAAACACTGAAGCTTTCTTT
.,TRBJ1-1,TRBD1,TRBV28,CASSQPQGAGEAFF,TGTGCCAGCAGTCAACCACAGGGGGCTGGCGAAGCTTTCTTT
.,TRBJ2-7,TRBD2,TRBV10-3,CAISTFTSGTYEQYF,TGTGCCATCAGTACTTTTACTAGCGGGACCTACGAGCAGTACTTC
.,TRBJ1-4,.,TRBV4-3,CASSQDLATGLGAEKLFF,TGCGCCAGCAGCCAAGACCTTGCAACAGGGTTGGGGGCGGAAAAACTGTTTTTT
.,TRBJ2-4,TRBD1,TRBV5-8,CASSLWTGSLAKNIQYF,TGTGCCAGCAGCCTCTGGACAGGGTCCCTAGCCAAAAACATTCAGTACTTC
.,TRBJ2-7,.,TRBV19,CASSRGTAEQYF,TGTGCCAGTAGTCGCGGGACAGCCGAGCAGTACTTC
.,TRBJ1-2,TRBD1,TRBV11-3,CASSSDRGYGYTF,TGTGCCAGCAGCTCCGACAGGGGCTATGGCTACACCTTC
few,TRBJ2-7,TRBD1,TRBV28,CASSPSGTEISYEQYF,TGTGCCAGCAGCCCATCCGGGACAGAGATTTCCTACGAGCAGTACTTC
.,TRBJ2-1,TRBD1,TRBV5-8,CASSLYGTEHNEQFF,TGTGCCAGCAGCTTATACGGGACAGAACACAATGAGCAGTTCTTC
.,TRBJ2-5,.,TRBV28,CAIKSGLASTETQYF,TGTGCCATTAAATCCGGGCTAGCGTCGACAGAGACCCAGTACTTC
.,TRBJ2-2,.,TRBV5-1,CASSSTVNTGELFF,TGCGCCAGCAGCTCGACAGTGAACACCGGGGAGCTGTTTTTT
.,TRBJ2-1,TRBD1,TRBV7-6,CASSYRDSNSYNEQFF,TGTGCCAGCAGCTACCGGGACAGTAACTCCTACAATGAGCAGTTCTTC
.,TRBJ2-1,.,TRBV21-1,CATSGLGPLDEQFF,TGTGCCACCTCAGGGTTAGGGCCGCTCGATGAGCAGTTCTTC
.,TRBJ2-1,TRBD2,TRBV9,CASSVEGSSGARGQFF,TGTGCCAGCAGCGTAGAGGGGTCTAGCGGGGCCCGGGGGCAGTTCTTC
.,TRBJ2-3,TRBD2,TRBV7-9,CASSLDGWGGSRDTQYF,TGTGCCAGCAGCTTAGACGGTTGGGGAGGGAGTCGAGATACGCAGTATTTT
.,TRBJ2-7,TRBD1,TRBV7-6,CASSLRDSAYEQYF,TGTGCCAGCAGCTTACGGGACAGCGCCTACGAGCAGTACTTC
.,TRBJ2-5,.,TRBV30,CAWTRDNSETQYF,TGTGCCTGGACCCGGGACAATTCAGAGACCCAGTACTTC
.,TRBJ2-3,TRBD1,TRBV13,CASSFRTGGTDTQYF,TGTGCCAGCAGCTTCCGGACAGGGGGCACAGATACGCAGTATTTT
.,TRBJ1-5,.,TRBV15,CATSSLLYSNQPQHF,TGTGCCACCAGCAGTCTTCTTTATAGCAATCAGCCCCAGCATTTT
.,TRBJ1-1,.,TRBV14,CASGPGWNTEAFF,TGTGCCAGCGGCCCAGGTTGGAACACTGAAGCTTTCTTT
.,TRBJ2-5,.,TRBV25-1,CASSDFGGSETQYF,TGTGCCAGCAGTGATTTTGGGGGCTCAGAGACCCAGTACTTC
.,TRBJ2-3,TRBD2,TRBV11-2,CASSPQRTSGHTQYF,TGTGCCAGCAGCCCCCAGCGGACTAGCGGGCATACGCAGTATTTT
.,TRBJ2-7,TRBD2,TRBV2,CASSAGLARHEQYF,TGTGCCAGCAGTGCGGGACTAGCGAGGCACGAGCAGTACTTC
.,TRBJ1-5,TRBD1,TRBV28,CASSDRDEQPQHF,TGTGCCAGCAGCGACAGGGATGAACAGCCCCAGCATTTT
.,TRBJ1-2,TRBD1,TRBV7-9,CASSFGQGWGYTF,TGTGCCAGCAGCTTTGGACAGGGCTGGGGCTACACCTTC